The 23 T cell receptor beta chains below were found in one sample sequenced in a study of cytomegalovirus exposure and HLA in healthy donors. Use of 60 Vbeta and 13 Jbeta primers characterized the PCR. This table comes from immunoSEQ multiplex PCR, and its TCRdb copy is limited to in-frame clones, with some not included. The sample has 81,000 or so clones; 70% to 85% are singletons. Material for sequencing was PBMCs. The receptors originated from a man over 45 in good health and CMV-seropositive.

This clone was counted between two and nine times. The chain employs TRBV5-6 and TRBJ2-4; D not resolved. Trimming cost V 2 bases and J 3 bases, with 6 bases left between them. This CDR3 has 13 residues. Per germline, CDR1 SGHDT and CDR2 YYEEEE. The CDR3 spells CASSFPDKNIQYF. The CDR3, as DNA: TGTGCCAGCAGCTTCCCAGACAAAAACATTCAGTACTTC.

Comments on this clone: Germline is not matched at one junction end, which may reflect a read error. V and J are TRBV30 and TRBJ2-6; possibly TRBD1 for D (5 bases). CDR1 is GTSNPN, CDR2 SVGIG, per germline (reference sequence). The CDR3 sequence is 15 residues long. The DNA of the CDR3 is TGTGCCTGGAACCGACGGACCTCTGGGGCCAACGGCCTGACTTTC. Protein sequence: CAWNRRTSGANGLTF.

This clone was seen more than once but under ten times. The chain joins TRBV18 to TRBJ2-6, with D possibly being TRBD2 (5 bases). V was pared by 3 bases and J by 4 bases, with 13 bases between. The CDR3 loop spans 16 amino acids. CDR1 is KGHSH and CDR2 is LQKENI in the germline V gene. This CDR3 reads CASSPNYVAGANVLTF. CDR3 bases: TGTGCCAGCTCACCTAACTACGTAGCGGGGGCCAACGTCCTGACTTTC.

The chain couples TRBV7-2 to TRBJ2-1, with D perhaps matching TRBD2 (6 bases). Germline CDR1 reads SGHTA; CDR2 reads FQGNSA. The CDR3 sequence is 17 residues long. The V and J ends lost 1 base and 4 bases respectively, with 17 bases between them. The CDR3 region has the DNA TGTGCCAGCAGCTTAGTTGCGGCGGGAATAATTTACAATGAGCAGTTCTTC. Amino acid sequence: CASSLVAAGIIYNEQFF.

The CDR3 is CASSLLGGLAGPTDTQYF. CDR3 in DNA: TGTGCCAGCAGCCTACTGGGGGGACTAGCGGGCCCCACAGATACGCAGTATTTT. The chain couples TRBV11-2 to TRBJ2-3, with 12 bases identical to TRBD2. V trimming: 5 bases; J trimming: 2 bases; junction bases outside the gene matches: 11. CDR1 and CDR2 from the germline V gene are SGHAT and FQNNGV. CDR3 size: 18 residues.

This chain connects TRBV6-6 to TRBJ1-6; a possible D gene is TRBD1 (5 bases). The length of the CDR3 is 16 residues. V was clipped by 5 bases and J by 10 bases, with 21 bases between them. Germline assignment: CDR1 MNHNY and CDR2 SVGAGI (reference sequence). The CDR3 DNA reads as TGTGCCAGCAGTCCCACTCCCCCCAGGGTTGGATCACCCCTCCACTTT. It is translated as CASSPTPPRVGSPLHF.

J is TRBJ2-1 and V is TRBV6-6; 7 nucleotides match TRBD1. Unmatched junction bases numbered 5, after V lost 8 bases and J lost 1 base. The CDR3 covers 14 residues. Germline V gives CDR1 MNHNY, CDR2 SVGAGI (reference sequence). The CDR3: CASGRTGSYNEQFF. The CDR3 DNA is TGTGCCAGCGGACGGACAGGATCCTACAATGAGCAGTTCTTC.

The V call is TRBV6-1, the J call TRBJ1-4, with a weak D call TRBD1 (5 bases). V dropped 4 bases and J dropped 6 bases, with 12 bases sitting between them. Germline V CDR1 and CDR2: MNHNS, SASEGT. The CDR3 contains 14 residues. In DNA, the CDR3 is TGTGCCAGCAGTGTTGACAGTACCTATGAAAAACTGTTTTTT. Translating gives CASSVDSTYEKLFF.

This rearrangement joins TRBV7-2 to TRBJ2-7, with D possibly being TRBD1 (5 bases). The CDR3 sequence is 14 residues long. Trimming stripped 3 bases from V and 6 bases from J, with 15 bases between. Germline CDR1 reads SGHTA; CDR2 reads FQGNSA. The CDR3 reads CASSLPPGLGEQYF. In DNA, the CDR3 is TGTGCCAGCAGCTTGCCCCCAGGGCTCGGCGAGCAGTACTTC. Based on the CDR3 plus reference TRBV7-2 and TRBJ2-7, the full variable domain is GAGVSQSPSNKVTEKGKDVELRCDPISGHTALYWYRQSLGQGLEFLIYFQGNSAPDKSGLPSDRFSAERTGGSVSTLTIQRTQQEDSAVYLCASSLPPGLGEQYFGPGTRLTVT.

This clone was counted only a few times. The chain couples TRBV7-9 to TRBJ2-7, with 14 bases aligning to TRBD2. Germline CDR1 SEHNR, CDR2 FQNEAQ (reference sequence). The V gene end was trimmed by 7 bases and the J gene end by 6 bases; junction bases not matched to a gene: 5. This CDR3 has 14 residues. CDR3 nucleotides: TGTGCCAGCAAAGGACTAGCGGGAGGCTCCGAGCAGTACTTC. The encoded protein is CASKGLAGGSEQYF. The full variable domain, completed using reference TRBV7-9 and TRBJ2-7, is DTGVSQNPRHKITKRGQNVTFRCDPISEHNRLYWYRQTLGQGPEFLTYFQNEAQLEKSRLLSDRFSAERPKGSFSTLEIQRTEQGDSAMYLCASKGLAGGSEQYFGPGTRLTVT.

The genes are TRBV15 and TRBJ2-1; 13 nucleotides match TRBD2. Per germline, CDR1 LNHNV and CDR2 YYDKDF (reference sequence). The CDR3 covers 15 residues. Trimming removed 5 bases from V and 8 bases from J; junction bases left unmatched: 6. CDR3 in amino acids: CATSGRTSGSHEQFF. The CDR3 coding sequence is TGTGCCACCAGCGGTAGGACTAGCGGGAGTCATGAGCAGTTCTTC.

This chain uses TRBV15 with TRBJ2-3; perhaps TRBD1 as D (6 bases). Deletions cut 0 bases from V and 3 bases from J, with 16 bases between. In germline, CDR1 is LNHNV, CDR2 YYDKDF (reference sequence). There are 17 residues in the CDR3. Here the CDR3 reads CATSRDGQSMGTDTQYF. The CDR3 DNA reads TGTGCCACCAGCAGAGATGGACAGTCTATGGGGACAGATACGCAGTATTTT.

This chain links TRBV14 with TRBJ1-1; D ambiguous. From germline, CDR1 is SGHDN and CDR2 FVKESK. V lost 0 bases and J 7 bases, leaving 9 bases between the germline ends. CDR3 length equals 13 residues. The CDR3 sequence is CASSQDLGREAFF. The CDR3 DNA reads as TGTGCCAGCAGCCAAGATCTAGGCCGTGAAGCTTTCTTT.

The chain uses TRBV7-8 and TRBJ2-5; TRBD1 is a possible D gene (6 bases). Looked up from germline, CDR1 is SGHVS and CDR2 is FQNEAQ. This CDR3 has 15 residues. Trimming cost V 0 bases and J 0 bases, with 8 bases left between them. CDR3 nucleotides: TGTGCCAGCAGCTTAGCGCAGGGGTACCAAGAGACCCAGTACTTC. Protein: CASSLAQGYQETQYF. Drawing the rest from reference TRBV7-8 and TRBJ2-5, the complete variable domain is GAGVSQSPRYKVAKRGQDVALRCDPISGHVSLFWYQQALGQGPEFLTYFQNEAQLDKSGLPSDRFFAERPEGSVSTLKIQRTQQEDSAVYLCASSLAQGYQETQYFGPGTRLLVL.

The V call is TRBV10-1, the J call TRBJ2-1; 9 bases are shared with TRBD2. CDR3 length: 19 amino acids. Losses at the gene ends were 0 bases for V and 0 bases for J; bases not matched to a gene: 9. Germline assignment: CDR1 WNHNN and CDR2 SYGVQD (reference sequence). The CDR3 region has the DNA TGCGCCAGCAGTGAGTCGACGCAGAAGCGGGAGGACTCCTACAATGAGCAGTTCTTC. It is translated as CASSESTQKREDSYNEQFF.

The chain has TRBV27 and TRBJ2-2; unclear D gene. Trimming removed 4 bases at V and 5 bases at J, with 20 bases between. Germline V gene sequence: CDR1 MNHEY, CDR2 SMNVEV (reference sequence). The CDR3 extends over 17 amino acids. The CDR3 nucleotides read TGTGCCAGCAGTTCGCATCTAATTCGCGTATCGACCGGGGAGCTGTTTTTT. Translated: CASSSHLIRVSTGELFF.

The table lists this clone with a few counts. The chain employs TRBV7-3 and TRBJ2-3, with TRBD2 matching over 14 bases. The CDR3 sequence is 16 residues long. The junction had 5 bases not matched to a gene; V was cut back by 5 bases and J by 4 bases. Per the germline V gene, CDR1 is SGHTA and CDR2 is FQGTGA. DNA for the CDR3: TGTGCCAGCAGCACGGGACTAGCGGGAGTTTCAGATACGCAGTATTTT. This translates into CASSTGLAGVSDTQYF.

The genes are TRBV11-2 and TRBJ2-7, with 8 nucleotides matching TRBD1. Germline V gene data show CDR1 as SGHAT and CDR2 as FQNNGV. The CDR3 sequence is 14 residues long. V was clipped by 5 bases and J by 2 bases; unmatched bases: 5. The CDR3 here is CASSPGTGPYEQYF. CDR3 coding DNA: TGTGCCAGCAGCCCGGGGACAGGTCCCTACGAGCAGTACTTC.

This clone has a handful of counts. The rearrangement links TRBV29-1 to TRBJ2-1; D not resolved. Trimming cost V 3 bases and J 4 bases, with 7 bases left between them. The CDR3 is made up of 12 amino acids. Germline V gives CDR1 SQVTM, CDR2 ANQGSEA. DNA of the CDR3: TGCAGCGTTGATGTGGCTTACAATGAGCAGTTCTTC. It is translated as CSVDVAYNEQFF.

This clone showed up just a few times. The chain couples TRBV5-1 to TRBJ2-3; 8 positions match TRBD1. Germline CDR1 reads SGHRS; CDR2 reads YFSETQ. V shed 2 bases and J 6 bases; nucleotides not matched to a gene: 14. The CDR3 length is 17 residues. The CDR3 reads CASSFLPGQAMYDTQYF. As DNA, the CDR3 is TGCGCCAGCAGCTTTTTACCGGGACAGGCTATGTACGATACGCAGTATTTT.

The J gene is TRBJ1-2, the V gene TRBV19; no firm D call. V was clipped by 5 bases and J by 2 bases, with 9 bases between them. The CDR3 totals 13 residues. From germline, CDR1 is LNHDA and CDR2 SQIVND (reference sequence). The DNA of the CDR3 is TGTGCCAGTAGTGTCGGAGAAAACTATGGCTACACCTTC. Its protein product is CASSVGENYGYTF.

The V call is TRBV29-1, the J call TRBJ2-1, with TRBD2 identical over 9 bases. Germline assignment: CDR1 SQVTM and CDR2 ANQGSEA. The CDR3 spans 14 residues. With V trimmed by 1 base and J by 7 bases, 5 bases remained unmatched. The CDR3 DNA reads as TGCAGCGTTGAAGGTAGCGGGAGTGGAAATGAGCAGTTCTTC. Its translation: CSVEGSGSGNEQFF.

This clone was detected a few times. J is TRBJ1-5 and V is TRBV6-1; 9 bases agree with TRBD1. This CDR3 region has 15 residues. With 1 base clipped from V and 6 bases from J, the junction kept 4 bases outside the gene matches. Germline loops: CDR1 MNHNS, CDR2 SASEGT. The CDR3 loop is CASSEGGQGSQPQHF. CDR3 DNA: TGTGCCAGCAGTGAAGGGGGACAGGGAAGTCAGCCCCAGCATTTT.